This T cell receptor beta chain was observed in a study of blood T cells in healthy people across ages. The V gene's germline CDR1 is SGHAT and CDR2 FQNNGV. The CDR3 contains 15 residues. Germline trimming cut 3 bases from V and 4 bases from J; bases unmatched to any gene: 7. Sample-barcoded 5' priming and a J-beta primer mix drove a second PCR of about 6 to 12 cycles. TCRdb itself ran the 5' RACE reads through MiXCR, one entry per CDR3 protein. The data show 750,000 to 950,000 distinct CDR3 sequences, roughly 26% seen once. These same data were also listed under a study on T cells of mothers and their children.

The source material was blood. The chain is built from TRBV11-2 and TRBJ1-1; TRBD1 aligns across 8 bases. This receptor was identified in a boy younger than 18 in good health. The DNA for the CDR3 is TGTGCCAGCAGCTTTACAGGGGGTGGTACCACTGAAGCTTTCTTT. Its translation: CASSFTGGGTTEAFF.